This T cell receptor (beta chain) appears in the sequencing data of a study of PD-1 blockade in classical Hodgkin lymphoma. The CDR3 extends over 14 amino acids. The ends lost 4 bases at V and 5 bases at J; junction bases unmatched: 7. Germline V CDR1 and CDR2: MNHEY, SMNVEV (reference sequence). The protocol was immunoSEQ multiplex PCR, while the TCRdb copy is restricted to in-frame clones and leaves out a portion. There are about 19,000 clones in the sample; about 88% occur only once, and approximately 5.3% lies in the top ten. Sample time point: cycle 4 day 1 (C4D1), after 6 weeks of nivolumab. With no exception, relapse followed autologous stem cell transplantation in all patients, and brentuximab vedotin exposure varied. Isolated CD8+ T cells were derived from thawed PBMCs through magnetic negative selection. Relapsed/refractory classical Hodgkin lymphoma patients had complete, partial or progressive responses.

The specimen comprised CD8+ T cells from blood, sampled before the fourth cycle of nivolumab. The receptor's source is a human donor with classical Hodgkin lymphoma. This sequence joins TRBV27 and TRBJ2-5, with TRBD1 matching 7 bases. DNA for the CDR3: TGTGCCAGCAGTTCCCTTACAGGGGTGGAGACCCAGTACTTC. It encodes CASSSLTGVETQYF.